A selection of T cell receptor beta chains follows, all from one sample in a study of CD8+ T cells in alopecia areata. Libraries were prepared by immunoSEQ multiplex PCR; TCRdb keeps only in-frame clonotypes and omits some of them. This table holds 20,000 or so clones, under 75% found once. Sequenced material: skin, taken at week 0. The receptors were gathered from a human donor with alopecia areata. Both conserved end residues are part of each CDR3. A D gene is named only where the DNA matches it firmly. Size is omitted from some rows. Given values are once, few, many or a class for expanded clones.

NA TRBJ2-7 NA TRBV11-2 TGTGCCAGCGGGAACTACGAGCAGTACTTC CASGNYEQYF
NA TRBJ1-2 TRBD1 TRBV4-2 TGTGCCAGCAGCCCTGGGACAGTTGGCTACACCTTC CASSPGTVGYTF
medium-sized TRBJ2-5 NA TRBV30 TGTGCCTGGGCCTGGGGTCAAGAGACCCAGTACTTC CAWAWGQETQYF
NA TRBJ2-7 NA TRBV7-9 TGTGCCAGCAGCTTAGCGTACGTGACGGACTCCTACGAGCAGTACTTC CASSLAYVTDSYEQYF
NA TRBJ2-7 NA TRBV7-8 TGTGCCAGCAGCTTAAGGGGGGGGACCACCTACGAGCAGTACTTC CASSLRGGTTYEQYF
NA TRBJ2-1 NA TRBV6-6 TGTGCCAGCATAGGATTCGCCAGGGGGGGTACGGTTGAGCAGTTCTTC CASIGFARGGTVEQFF
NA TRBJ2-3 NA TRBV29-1 TGCAGCGTTGGCTCGGGCTTTCTGGTGGGAGATACGCAGTATTTT CSVGSGFLVGDTQYF
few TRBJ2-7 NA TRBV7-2 TGTGCCAGCAGCTCACGCCGGGACGGATCCTACGAGCAGTACTTC CASSSRRDGSYEQYF
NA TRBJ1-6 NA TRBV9 TGTGCCAGCAGCGTAGGACACTCCTATAATTCACCCCTCCACTTT CASSVGHSYNSPLHF
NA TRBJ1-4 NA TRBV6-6 TGTGCCAGCAGTTTTATCACTGGGGAACTGTTTTTT CASSFITGELFF
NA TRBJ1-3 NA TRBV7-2 TGTGCCAGCAGCTTAGCCGGGGGGGGCACAAACACCATATATTTT CASSLAGGGTNTIYF
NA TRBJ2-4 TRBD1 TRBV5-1 TGCGCCAGCAGCTCCCGGGACAGGGGGAACATTCAGTACTTC CASSSRDRGNIQYF
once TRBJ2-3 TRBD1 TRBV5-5 TGTGCCAGCAGCTTATCGACAGGGGGTGGAAGCACAGATACGCAGTATTTT CASSLSTGGGSTDTQYF
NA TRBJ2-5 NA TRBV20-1 TGCAGTGCTATTAAGCAAGAGACCCAGTACTTC CSAIKQETQYF
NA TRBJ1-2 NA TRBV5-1 TGCGCCAGCAGCTTTTCCCAGGGAAGGGACTATGGCTACACCTTC CASSFSQGRDYGYTF
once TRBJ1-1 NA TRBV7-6 TGTGCCAGCAGCCCGGGGCCGGGCACTGAAGCTTTCTTT CASSPGPGTEAFF
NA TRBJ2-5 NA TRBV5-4 TGTGCCAGCAGCTTGGGCCAGGAGGGAGACCAGTACTTC CASSLGQEGDQYF
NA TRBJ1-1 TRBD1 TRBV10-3 TGTGCCATCAGGACTCAACGGGACAGTGAAGCTTTCTTT CAIRTQRDSEAFF
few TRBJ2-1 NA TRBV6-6 TGTGCCAGCAGTTACTCGACGAACAATGAGCAGTTCTTC CASSYSTNNEQFF
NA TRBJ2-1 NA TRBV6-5 TGTGCCAGCAGGGGGTACTCCTACAATGAGCAGTTCTTC CASRGYSYNEQFF
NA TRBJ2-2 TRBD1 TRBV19 TGTGCCAGTAGTACCTCCGGGACAGGGGTTCCCGGGGAGCTGTTTTTT CASSTSGTGVPGELFF
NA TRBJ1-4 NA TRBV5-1 TGCGCCAGCAGCTTAGGTCGACAGTCTAATGAAAAACTGTTTTTT CASSLGRQSNEKLFF
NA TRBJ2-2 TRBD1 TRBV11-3 TGTGCCAGCAGCCACCGGGACAGGGGGGAAGGCGGGGAGCTGTTTTTT CASSHRDRGEGGELFF
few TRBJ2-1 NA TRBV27 TGTGCCAGCAGTTTGTTGGGGAATGAGCAGTTCTTC CASSLLGNEQFF
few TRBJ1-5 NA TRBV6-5 TGTGCCAGCAGTTACGGGGCAGTTGGACAGCCCCAGCATTTT CASSYGAVGQPQHF
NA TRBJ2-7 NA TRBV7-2 TGTGCCAGCAGCTTAGGTCCCAGGGTACACTTAAACGAGCAGTACTTC CASSLGPRVHLNEQYF
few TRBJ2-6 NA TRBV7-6 TGTGCCAGCAGCTTAGTTACTGGGGCCAACGTCCTGACTTTC CASSLVTGANVLTF
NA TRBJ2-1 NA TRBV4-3 TGCGCCAGCAGCCACTCGACAGCCAGCTCCTACAATGAGCAGTTCTTC CASSHSTASSYNEQFF
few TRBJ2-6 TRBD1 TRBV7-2 TGTGCCAGCAGCTCTCTGGTGGGGACAGGGGGCTCTGGGGCCAACGTCCTGACTTTC CASSSLVGTGGSGANVLTF
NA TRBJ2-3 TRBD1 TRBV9 TGTGCCAGCAGCGTAGATAACAGGGGGGCAGATACGCAGTATTTT CASSVDNRGADTQYF
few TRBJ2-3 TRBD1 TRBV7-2 TGTGCCAGCAGCTCAGGACAGGGGCCGGCGGCAGATACGCAGTATTTT CASSSGQGPAADTQYF
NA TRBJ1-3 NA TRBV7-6 TGTGCCAGCAGCTCAGTGAGCTCTGGAAACACCATATATTTT CASSSVSSGNTIYF
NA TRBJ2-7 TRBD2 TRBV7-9 TGTGCCAGCAGCTTAAAAAGCGGGGGGTCCCCCTACGAGCAGTACTTC CASSLKSGGSPYEQYF
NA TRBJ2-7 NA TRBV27 TGTGCCAGCAGTTCATCCTCCGCCTTAAGCTCCTACGAGCAGTACTTC CASSSSSALSSYEQYF
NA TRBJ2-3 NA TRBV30 TGTGCCTGGAGCCGGATGGCGACAGATACGCAGTATTTT CAWSRMATDTQYF
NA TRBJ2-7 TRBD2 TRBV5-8 TGTGCCAGCAGCTTGGGGGCTAGCGGGGTTAGCTCCTACGAGCAGTACTTC CASSLGASGVSSYEQYF
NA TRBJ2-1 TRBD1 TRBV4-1 TGCGCCAGCAGCCAAGATTGGGGACAGGGGGCCAATGAGCAGTTCTTC CASSQDWGQGANEQFF
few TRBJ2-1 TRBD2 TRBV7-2 TGTGCCAGCAGCTGGGATAGCGGGGGGGCCTATGAGCAGTTCTTC CASSWDSGGAYEQFF
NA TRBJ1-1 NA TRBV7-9 TGTGCCAGCAGCTTATGGCAGGCGAACACTGAAGCTTTCTTT CASSLWQANTEAFF